These 16 T cell receptor beta chains came from one sample sequenced in a study of T-cell memory formation after mild COVID-19. A single record per CDR3 protein comes from TCRdb applying MiXCR to the 5' RACE reads. The sample shows 300,000 or so distinct CDR3 sequences, 15% to 20% of them seen only once. The material sequenced was PBMCs or a T cell subset sorted from them (not recorded which). Receptors were obtained from a man in his late teens or twenties who had mild COVID-19 (a few samples of this study predate the infection). Cell type and time point are not known.

The chain combines TRBV27 with TRBJ2-3; tentatively, D is TRBD1 (5 bases). This CDR3 spans 14 amino acids. CDR1 is MNHEY and CDR2 is SMNVEV in the germline V gene (reference sequence). The ends were cut back, 6 bases at V and 0 bases at J, with 10 bases in the middle. The CDR3 DNA reads TGTGCCAGCAGGAGACAGAGTAGCACAGATACGCAGTATTTT. It is translated as CASRRQSSTDTQYF.

This clonotype was detected once. V usage is TRBV27 and J usage is TRBJ1-1; 7 bases agree with TRBD1. The V gene end was trimmed by 4 bases and the J gene end by 1 base; junction bases not matched to a gene: 3. The germline gives CDR1 MNHEY, CDR2 SMNVEV (reference sequence). The CDR3 is 14 amino acids. The CDR3 region is CASSSGQENTEAFF. CDR3 sequence (DNA): TGTGCCAGCAGTTCTGGACAGGAGAACACTGAAGCTTTCTTT.

This clonotype was observed a handful of times. The gene calls are TRBV6-4 and TRBJ2-1; 7 bases match TRBD1. The CDR3 consists of 15 residues. The V gene's germline CDR1 is MRHNA and CDR2 SNTAGT. Trimming cost V 3 bases and J 6 bases; bases outside gene matches: 8. CDR3 amino acids: CASSDEQGMSNEQFF. The CDR3 DNA follows: TGTGCCAGCAGTGATGAACAGGGGATGAGCAATGAGCAGTTCTTC.

This clonotype was picked up many times. The chain is built from TRBV5-5 and TRBJ2-1, with D perhaps TRBD2 (6 bases). Germline loops: CDR1 SGHKS, CDR2 YYEKEE (reference sequence). With 3 bases removed from V and 9 bases from J, the gap between germline ends came to 13 bases. CDR3 length equals 13 residues. The CDR3 nucleotides are TGTGCCAGCAGCTCAGTGGGGGACTTTGAGCAGTTCTTC. Translating it yields CASSSVGDFEQFF.

This clonotype appeared a few times. This rearrangement joins TRBV10-2 to TRBJ2-1; D perhaps matches TRBD1 (5 bases). Per the germline V gene, CDR1 is WSHSY and CDR2 is SAAADI. The CDR3 is 12 amino acids. Trimming removed 10 bases from V and 7 bases from J, with 14 bases in between. The CDR3 loop is CATTKSGNEQFF. DNA of the CDR3: TGCGCCACTACGAAGTCAGGGAATGAGCAGTTCTTC.

The chain joins TRBV19 to TRBJ1-1; D not certain. Germline V CDR1 and CDR2: LNHDA, SQIVND (reference sequence). V lost 5 bases and J 1 base, leaving 8 bases between the germline ends. The CDR3 extends over 13 amino acids. The CDR3 sequence is CASSPHGNTEAFF. The CDR3 DNA is TGTGCCAGTAGTCCTCACGGGAACACTGAAGCTTTCTTT.

The V gene is TRBV7-8, the J gene TRBJ1-2, with 9 bases that match TRBD1. Unmatched junction bases numbered 14, after V lost 5 bases and J lost 4 bases. Germline CDR1 SGHVS, CDR2 FQNEAQ. The CDR3 covers 17 residues. The CDR3, as DNA: TGTGCCAGCAGCAAGCGGACAGGGGCGATCCCCTCCTATGGCTACACCTTC. Translating it yields CASSKRTGAIPSYGYTF.

The sample holds many counts of this clonotype. This chain joins TRBV5-1 and TRBJ2-5; D is possibly TRBD1 (6 bases). The CDR3 has 15 amino acids. V dropped 0 bases and J dropped 3 bases, with 12 bases sitting between them. The germline CDR1 and CDR2 sequences are SGHRS and YFSETQ. The CDR3 nucleotides read TGCGCCAGCAGCTTGGAGGGCAGGGGAGAAGAGACCCAGTACTTC. Encoded protein: CASSLEGRGEETQYF.

The chain carries TRBV27 and TRBJ2-2; no clear D gene. This CDR3 region has 14 residues. Germline CDR1 reads MNHEY; CDR2 reads SMNVEV (reference sequence). V dropped 0 bases and J dropped 3 bases, with 5 bases sitting between them. Here the CDR3 DNA reads TGTGCCAGCAGTTTATCAGCTTACACCGGGGAGCTGTTTTTT. The encoded protein is CASSLSAYTGELFF.

The chain uses TRBV20-1 and TRBJ2-7; no clear D gene. The CDR3 runs 13 residues. CDR1 and CDR2 from the germline V gene are DFQATT and SNEGSKA (reference sequence). The V gene lost 3 bases and the J gene lost 1 base, with 10 bases spanning the gap. CDR3 DNA sequence: TGCAGTGCTAGGAGCCAGAAATCCTACGAGCAGTACGTC. Translated, it gives CSARSQKSYEQYV.

As regards this clonotype: Mismatch with germline at one junction end may stem from a read error. The genes are TRBV5-1 and TRBJ2-2, with D possibly TRBD2 on 5 matching bases. The CDR3 contains 17 residues. CDR1 and CDR2 from the germline V gene are SGHRS and YFSETQ. The CDR3 sequence: CAISLTGREANTGELFF. CDR3 in DNA: TGCGCCATCAGCTTAACCGGACGGGAAGCGAACACCGGGGAGCTGTTTTTT.

This clonotype appeared a few times. The chain recombines TRBV20-1 with TRBJ2-7, with TRBD1 identical over 7 bases. Germline V CDR1 and CDR2: DFQATT, SNEGSKA (reference sequence). With V trimmed by 6 bases and J by 1 base, 6 bases remained unmatched. There are 13 residues in the CDR3. CDR3 in DNA: TGCAGTGCACCTAGGGACAGTTCCTACGAGCAGTACTTC. This translates into CSAPRDSSYEQYF.

V and J are TRBV6-5 and TRBJ2-4; TRBD1 aligns across 9 bases. The germline CDR1 and CDR2 sequences are MNHEY and SVGAGI. Trimming took 4 bases from V and 8 from J; bases not matched to a gene: 9. The CDR3 spans 15 residues. The CDR3 DNA reads as TGTGCCAGCAGTTCCCTACAGGGGGCGTTGGACATTCAGTACTTC. This sequence encodes CASSSLQGALDIQYF.

The CDR3 DNA reads TGCAGTGCTAGGAGCGGGTCTAGCTCCTACGAGCAGTACGTC. As protein: CSARSGSSSYEQYV. The gene calls are TRBV20-1 and TRBJ2-7; a weak D match, TRBD2 (6 bases). Germline lookup yields CDR1 DFQATT and CDR2 SNEGSKA (reference sequence). The V end lost 3 bases, the J end lost 0 bases, and 12 bases lay between the germline ends. The CDR3 runs to 14 residues.

This clonotype has just a few counts. The chain is built from TRBV5-1 and TRBJ2-6; D perhaps matches TRBD1 (5 bases). The germline V gene has CDR1 SGHRS and CDR2 YFSETQ. V lost 1 base, J lost 0 bases, and 11 bases lay in between. The CDR3 totals 17 residues. CDR3: CASSLWGTSSGANVLTF. DNA of the CDR3: TGCGCCAGCAGCTTGTGGGGCACCAGCTCTGGGGCCAACGTCCTGACTTTC.

This rearrangement joins TRBV5-6 to TRBJ2-5; possible D gene TRBD2, 5 bases. Germline loops: CDR1 SGHDT, CDR2 YYEEEE. This CDR3 is 14 amino acids long. The V end lost 4 bases, the J end lost 4 bases, and 14 bases lay between the germline ends. The CDR3 DNA sequence: TGTGCCAGCAGCGCGGACGGGATGTCAGAGACCCAGTACTTC. Residues: CASSADGMSETQYF. The entire variable domain, with the rest obtained from reference TRBV5-6 and TRBJ2-5, is as follows: DAGVTQSPTHLIKTRGQQVTLRCSPKSGHDTVSWYQQALGQGPQFIFQYYEEEERQRGNFPDRFSGHQFPNYSSELNVNALLLGDSALYLCASSADGMSETQYFGPGTRLLVL.